These 15 T cell receptor beta chains share one sample of origin, sequenced in a study of blood T cell repertoires in COVID-19. The assay was immunoSEQ multiplex PCR, and TCRdb's table has in-frame clones only and misses some. The profile shows fewer than 400,000 clones, 85% of them singletons. Sequencing used PBMCs or T cells enriched from blood (not recorded which). Receptors were obtained from a woman aged 30 to 39 who had been exposed to COVID-19.

This clone was recorded once. The V call is TRBV7-2, the J call TRBJ2-5; TRBD2 matches 12 bases. V dropped 1 base and J dropped 9; count of bases not matched to a gene: 12. The germline gives CDR1 SGHTA, CDR2 FQGNSA. There are 17 residues in the CDR3. The CDR3 nucleotides read TGTGCCAGCAGCTTAGGGGGTACTAGCGGGAGGTACCGGCCCCAGTACTTC. Translated, it gives CASSLGGTSGRYRPQYF.

The chain combines TRBV2 with TRBJ1-5; D is ambiguous. This CDR3 is built from 13 residues. V dropped 4 bases and J dropped 5 bases, with 9 bases sitting between them. The germline V gene has CDR1 SNHLY and CDR2 FYNNEI. CDR3 nucleotides: TGTGCCAGCAGTGTACCCCGGGATCAGCCCCAGCATTTT. It yields the protein CASSVPRDQPQHF.

V gene TRBV5-5 combines with J gene TRBJ2-5, with TRBD1 as a possible D gene (7 bases). Germline loops: CDR1 SGHKS, CDR2 YYEKEE (reference sequence). Trimming took 0 bases from V and 7 from J, leaving 16 bases between them. This CDR3 comprises 15 residues. The CDR3 DNA reads as TGTGCCAGCAGCTTGGATGGAGGGGGCCTCCGGACCCAGTACTTC. Amino acid sequence: CASSLDGGGLRTQYF.

The chain has TRBV28 and TRBJ2-7; 12 bases match TRBD2. The length of the CDR3 is 16 residues. Trimming took 2 bases from V and 3 from J; bases not matched to a gene: 5. Germline lookup yields CDR1 MDHEN and CDR2 SYDVKM. CDR3 amino acids: CASSLTSGRLDYEQYF. DNA for the CDR3: TGTGCCAGCAGTTTAACTAGCGGGAGGCTGGACTACGAGCAGTACTTC.

The gene calls are TRBV21-1 and TRBJ2-2; TRBD1 reflects the table's D call only, with no check against the DNA. TRBV21-1 corresponds to a pseudogene. The CDR3 sequence is 19 residues long. The CDR3 DNA sequence: TGTGCCAGCAGCAAAAAACCGTTTCGAGAGACAGGGAACACCGGGGAGCTGTTTTTT. Translating gives CASSKKPFRETGNTGELFF.

This clone was detected only once. The chain has TRBV30 and TRBJ1-6, with a tentative D call TRBD1 (5 bases). Trimming pared 5 bases from V and 2 bases from J, leaving 19 bases between. The germline CDR1 and CDR2 sequences are GTSNPN and SVGIG (reference sequence). This CDR3 has 17 amino acids. CDR3 in amino acids: CAWQLSGKWAYNSPLHF. The CDR3 nucleotides are TGTGCCTGGCAACTTTCAGGGAAATGGGCCTATAATTCACCCCTCCACTTT. Full variable domain (remainder filled in from reference TRBV30 and TRBJ1-6): SQTIHQWPATLVQPVGSPLSLECTVEGTSNPNLYWYRQAAGRGLQLLFYSVGIGQISSEVPQNLSASRPQDRQFILSSKKLLLSDSGFYLCAWQLSGKWAYNSPLHFGNGTRLTVT.

This clone was seen only a few times. This chain links TRBV5-1 with TRBJ2-1; 11 positions match TRBD2. V dropped 3 bases and J dropped 4; count of bases not matched to a gene: 6. The CDR3 is 16 amino acids. Germline CDR1 SGHRS, CDR2 YFSETQ. The CDR3 DNA follows: TGCGCCAGCAGCTGGGGACTAGCGGACGATTACAATGAGCAGTTCTTC. This codes for CASSWGLADDYNEQFF.

CDR3 residues: CASSETGVWEKLFF. CDR3 DNA sequence: TGTGCCAGCAGCGAAACAGGGGTTTGGGAAAAACTGTTTTTT. This chain joins TRBV9 and TRBJ1-4; 7 bases align to TRBD1. Per the germline V gene, CDR1 is SGDLS and CDR2 is YYNGEE. After removal of 3 bases from V and 8 bases from J, the junction contained 7 bases not matched to a gene. The CDR3 sequence is 14 residues long.

This CDR3 reads CASSQERTGGSYEQYF. The CDR3 DNA is TGCGCCAGCAGCCAAGAAAGGACAGGGGGCTCCTACGAGCAGTACTTC. The chain links TRBV4-1 to TRBJ2-7, with 10 bases identical to TRBD1. Trimming cost V 0 bases and J 0 bases; bases outside gene matches: 2. Looked up from germline, CDR1 is MGHRA and CDR2 is YSYEKL. The CDR3 length is 16 residues.

Points on this clone: The sample has other DNA sequences that encode this CDR3 too. The chain joins TRBV5-1 to TRBJ1-1; D may be TRBD1 (5 bases). CDR1 is SGHRS, CDR2 YFSETQ, per germline. The CDR3 consists of 13 residues. Between the trimmed V and J ends, which lost 1 base and 1 base, there was a span of 5 bases. The CDR3 coding sequence is TGCGCCAGCAGCTTGCAGGGGAACACTGAAGCTTTCTTT. It codes for CASSLQGNTEAFF.

The chain carries TRBV24-1 and TRBJ1-2; perhaps TRBD1 as D (6 bases). Deletions cut 3 bases from V and 6 bases from J, with 10 bases between. The CDR3 is made up of 13 amino acids. CDR1 is KGHDR and CDR2 is SFDVKD in the germline V gene. CDR3 in DNA: TGTGCCACCAGTGATCGCAGGGGTAATGGCTACACCTTC. It specifies CATSDRRGNGYTF.

The chain combines TRBV6-5 with TRBJ2-7; 9 bases line up with TRBD1. This CDR3 contains 15 residues. The ends lost 8 bases at V and 4 bases at J; junction bases unmatched: 12. Germline V gene lookup returns CDR1 MNHEY and CDR2 SVGAGI. The CDR3 spells CASGKSGTGTYEQYF. CDR3 sequence (DNA): TGTGCCAGCGGGAAATCCGGGACAGGGACGTACGAGCAGTACTTC.

The chain joins TRBV6-1 to TRBJ1-1; perhaps TRBD1 as D (6 bases). Germline V gene lookup returns CDR1 MNHNS and CDR2 SASEGT. The CDR3 loop spans 16 amino acids. V was trimmed by 3 bases and J by 0 bases, leaving 14 bases between them. The CDR3 bases are TGTGCCAGCAGTGATCTGACAGGATGGATGAACACTGAAGCTTTCTTT. Its protein is CASSDLTGWMNTEAFF.

The CDR3 DNA follows: TGTGCTAGTGGTTTTGGGGGCAATTACAATGAGCAGTTCTTC. Translated, it gives CASGFGGNYNEQFF. The V call is TRBV12-5, the J call TRBJ2-1; D perhaps matches TRBD1 (6 bases). Germline V gene data show CDR1 as LGHNT and CDR2 as FRNRAP. The V end was cut by 3 bases, the J end by 4 bases, with 10 bases between. The CDR3 covers 14 residues.

This clone was counted between two and nine times. V and J are TRBV5-6 and TRBJ1-2, with D possibly TRBD1 on 5 matching bases. V lost 0 bases to trimming and J lost 6 bases, with 12 bases between them. The CDR3 contains 14 residues. Germline V gene sequence: CDR1 SGHDT, CDR2 YYEEEE. The CDR3: CASSLVQGGHGYTF. In DNA form, the CDR3 reads TGTGCCAGCAGCTTGGTCCAGGGAGGCCATGGCTACACCTTC.